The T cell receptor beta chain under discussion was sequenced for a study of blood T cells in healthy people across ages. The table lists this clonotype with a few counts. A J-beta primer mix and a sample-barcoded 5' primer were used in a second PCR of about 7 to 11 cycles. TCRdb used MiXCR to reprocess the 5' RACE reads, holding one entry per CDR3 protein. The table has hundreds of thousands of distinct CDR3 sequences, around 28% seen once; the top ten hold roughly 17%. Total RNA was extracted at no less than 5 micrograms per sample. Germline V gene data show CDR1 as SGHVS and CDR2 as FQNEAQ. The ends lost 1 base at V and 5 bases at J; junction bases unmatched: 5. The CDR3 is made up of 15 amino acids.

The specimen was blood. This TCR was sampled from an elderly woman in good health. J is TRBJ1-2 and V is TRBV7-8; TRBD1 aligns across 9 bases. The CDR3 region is CASSLEAGTGYGYTF. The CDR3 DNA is TGTGCCAGCAGCTTAGAGGCCGGGACAGGGTATGGCTACACCTTC.